This entry concerns a single TCR beta chain. The data are from a study of T cells in localized non-small cell lung cancer. Measured with immunoSEQ multiplex PCR; TCRdb has only the in-frame clones, and not every one. The table shows about 2,100 clones, with more than 30% occurring only once. The CDR3 extends over 15 amino acids. CDR1 and CDR2 from the germline V gene are MGHDK and SYGVNS. With V trimmed by 5 bases and J by 4 bases, 9 bases remained unmatched. The V and J genes are TRBV25-1 and TRBJ2-7; TRBD1 agrees at 9 bases. Material: normal lung tissue next to the tumor, obtained before any cancer treatment. This sequence was found in a male donor aged 60 or over with stage I squamous cell lung carcinoma. The CDR3 is CASSKNRDRAYEQYF. CDR3 nucleotide sequence: TGTGCCAGCAGTAAAAATCGGGACAGGGCATACGAGCAGTACTTC.